This T cell receptor (beta chain) was identified in a study of blood T cell repertoires in COVID-19 (dated by TCRdb to 2018 to 2021). Some background on the complete study: The collaborator samples originated in the United States, Italy and Spain and spanned the acute and convalescent phases of COVID-19. Sample metadata almost always included a de-identified subject ID, COVID-19 status, age in years and sex. Where available, HLA class I and class II types were taken from metadata supplied by the sample provider and were not determined by assay-based typing. Subjects who had been exposed to COVID-19, were actively infected with it, or had recovered from it provided the deeply sampled blood TCRbeta repertoires that made up the dataset. A freely available public database, intended as a resource for researchers studying the immune response to SARS-CoV-2, is where the repertoires were released. The material from the prospective study consisted of cDNA or gDNA derived from T cells, B-cell-depleted T cells, or PBMCs. The samples were drawn from two sources: the first 160 participants of the ongoing ImmuneRACE study, and 1,200 or so subjects contributed by 6 global collaborators.

As regards this clone: Its antigen remains undetermined. Nothing much larger sits one base from this clone, and base qualities are not available.

What the research found in general, with its limitations: How much clinical and demographic metadata was included differed by source and by participant, and the metadata was provided uncurated.

TCRbeta CDR3 regions were amplified from genomic DNA using the immunoSEQ Assay, a bias-controlled multiplex PCR. On the authors' methods: The number of nucleated cells in each sample was estimated by amplification of reference gene primers within the assay. To quantify the absolute abundance of each unique TCRbeta CDR3 rearrangement, sequence reads were collapsed and filtered. Productive Simpson clonality was computed per sample as the square root of Simpson's diversity index over productive rearrangements. TCRdb retrieved this table from immuneACCESS and kept in-frame rearrangements only. Not all clones are present; in checked studies, unresolved V genes account for under half, and no reason is known for the remainder. V and J calls and clone size are copied from that table; D and trimming were computed from the DNA. The sample has 63,000 or so clones on record, 88% of them singletons. The ten largest make up approximately 1.4% of the sample.

From the cysteine up to the phenylalanine, the CDR3 has a length of 13 residues. The sequence is cut down to CDR3 DNA, 39 bases in frame from base 1. Taken from the germline V gene (reference sequence), the CDR1 and CDR2 loops are DFQATT and SNEGSKA. The junction shows trimming of 3 bases on V and 0 bases on J, plus 6 bases between the germline ends. Collaborating institutions collected whole blood in K2EDTA tubes following their own protocols. Collaborator samples were shipped for TCRbeta analysis as frozen whole blood, isolated PBMCs, or DNA extracted from either sample type. The clonotype originates from a human donor in a cohort sampled during active COVID-19. Sequenced input: peripheral blood. The V gene is TRBV20-1 and the J gene is TRBJ2-4; the D gene cannot be resolved reliably. The base sequence is TGCAGTGCTAGTCGCGAAGCCAAAAACATTCAGTACTTC. Translated, this gives CSASREAKNIQYF.